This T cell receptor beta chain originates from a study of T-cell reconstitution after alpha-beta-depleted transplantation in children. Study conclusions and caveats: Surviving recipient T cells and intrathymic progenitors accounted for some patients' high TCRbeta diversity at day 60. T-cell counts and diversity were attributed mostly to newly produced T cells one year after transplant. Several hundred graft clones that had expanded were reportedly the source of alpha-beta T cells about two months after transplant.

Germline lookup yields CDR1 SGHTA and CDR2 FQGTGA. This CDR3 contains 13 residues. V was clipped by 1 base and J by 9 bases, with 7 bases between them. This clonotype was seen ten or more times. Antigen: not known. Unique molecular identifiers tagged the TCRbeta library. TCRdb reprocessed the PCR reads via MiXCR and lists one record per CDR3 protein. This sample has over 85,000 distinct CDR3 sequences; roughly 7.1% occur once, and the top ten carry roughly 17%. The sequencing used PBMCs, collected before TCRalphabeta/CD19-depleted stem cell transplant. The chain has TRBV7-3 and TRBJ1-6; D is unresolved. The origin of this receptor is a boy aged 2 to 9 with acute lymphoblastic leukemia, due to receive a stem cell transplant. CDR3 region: CASSLKGGSPLHF. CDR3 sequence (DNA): TGTGCCAGCAGCTTAAAGGGAGGTTCACCCCTCCACTTT.